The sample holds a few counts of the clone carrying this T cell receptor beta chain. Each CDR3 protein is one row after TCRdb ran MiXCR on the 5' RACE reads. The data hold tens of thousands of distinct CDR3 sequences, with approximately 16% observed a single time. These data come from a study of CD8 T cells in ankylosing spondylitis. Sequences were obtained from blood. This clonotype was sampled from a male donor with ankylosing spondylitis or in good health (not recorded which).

The CDR3 loop reads CASSLELDRLYSNQPQHF. In nucleotides, the CDR3 is TGTGCCAGCAGTTTAGAATTGGACAGACTGTATAGCAATCAGCCCCAGCATTTT. The chain has TRBV12-3 or TRBV12-4 and TRBJ1-5; D might be TRBD1 (6 bases). V gave up 1 base and J gave up 0 bases, with 16 bases separating them. The CDR3 contains 18 residues.